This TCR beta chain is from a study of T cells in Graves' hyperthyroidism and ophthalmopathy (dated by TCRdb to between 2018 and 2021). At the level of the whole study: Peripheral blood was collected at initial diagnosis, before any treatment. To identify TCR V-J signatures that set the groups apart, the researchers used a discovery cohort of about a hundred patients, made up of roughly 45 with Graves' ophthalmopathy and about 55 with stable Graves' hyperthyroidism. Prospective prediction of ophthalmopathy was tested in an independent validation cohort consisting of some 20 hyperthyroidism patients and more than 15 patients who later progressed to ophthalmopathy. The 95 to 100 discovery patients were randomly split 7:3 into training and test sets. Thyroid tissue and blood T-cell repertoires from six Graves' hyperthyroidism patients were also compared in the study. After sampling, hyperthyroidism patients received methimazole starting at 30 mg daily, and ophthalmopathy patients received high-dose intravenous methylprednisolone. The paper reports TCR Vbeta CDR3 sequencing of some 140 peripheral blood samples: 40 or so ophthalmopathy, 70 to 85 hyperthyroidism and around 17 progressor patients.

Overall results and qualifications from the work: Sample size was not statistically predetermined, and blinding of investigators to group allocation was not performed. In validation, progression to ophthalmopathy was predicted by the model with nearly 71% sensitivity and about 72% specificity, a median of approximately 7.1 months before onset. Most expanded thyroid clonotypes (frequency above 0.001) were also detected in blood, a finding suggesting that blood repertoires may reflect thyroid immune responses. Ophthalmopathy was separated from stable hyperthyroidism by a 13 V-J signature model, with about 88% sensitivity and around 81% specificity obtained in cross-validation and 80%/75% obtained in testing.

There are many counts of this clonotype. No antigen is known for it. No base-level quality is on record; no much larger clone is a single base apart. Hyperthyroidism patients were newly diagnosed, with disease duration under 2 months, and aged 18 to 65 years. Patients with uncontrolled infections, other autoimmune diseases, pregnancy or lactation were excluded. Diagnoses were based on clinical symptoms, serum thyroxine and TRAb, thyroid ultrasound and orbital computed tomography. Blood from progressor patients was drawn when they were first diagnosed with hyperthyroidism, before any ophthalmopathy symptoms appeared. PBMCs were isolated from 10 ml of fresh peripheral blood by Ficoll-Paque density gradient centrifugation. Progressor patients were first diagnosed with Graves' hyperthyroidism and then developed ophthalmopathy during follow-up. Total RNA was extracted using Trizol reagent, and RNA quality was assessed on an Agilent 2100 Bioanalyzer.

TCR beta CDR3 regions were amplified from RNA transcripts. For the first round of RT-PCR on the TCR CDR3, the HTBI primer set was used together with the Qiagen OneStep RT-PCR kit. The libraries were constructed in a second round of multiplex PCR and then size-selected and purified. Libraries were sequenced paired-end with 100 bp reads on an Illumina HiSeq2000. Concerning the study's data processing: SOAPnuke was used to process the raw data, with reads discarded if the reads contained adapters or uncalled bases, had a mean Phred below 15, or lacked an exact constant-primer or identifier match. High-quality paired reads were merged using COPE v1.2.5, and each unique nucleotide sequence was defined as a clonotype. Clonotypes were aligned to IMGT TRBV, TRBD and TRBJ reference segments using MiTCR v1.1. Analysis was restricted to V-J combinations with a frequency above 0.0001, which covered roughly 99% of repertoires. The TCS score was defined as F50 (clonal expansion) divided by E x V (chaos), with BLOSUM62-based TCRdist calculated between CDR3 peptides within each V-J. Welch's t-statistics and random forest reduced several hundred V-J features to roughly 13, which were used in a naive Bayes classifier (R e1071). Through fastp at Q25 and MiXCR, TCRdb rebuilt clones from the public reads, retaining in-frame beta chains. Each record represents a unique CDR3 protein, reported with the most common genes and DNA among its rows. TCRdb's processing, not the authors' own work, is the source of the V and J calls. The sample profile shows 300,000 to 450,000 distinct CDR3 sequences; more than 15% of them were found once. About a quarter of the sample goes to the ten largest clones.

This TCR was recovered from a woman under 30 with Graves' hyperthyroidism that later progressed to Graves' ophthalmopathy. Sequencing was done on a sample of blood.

The CDR3 reads as follows: CASSLEPSGSIVDNEQFF. The bases are TGCGCCAGCAGCTTGGAACCTAGCGGGAGTATAGTCGACAATGAGCAGTTCTTC. The sequence joins TRBV5-1 to TRBJ2-1; the central 10 bases match TRBD2. The CDR3 spans 18 residues, from the cysteine through the phenylalanine. The retained sequence is limited to the CDR3, 54 bases, with the frame set at the first base. CDR1 and CDR2 (SGHRS, YFSETQ) derive from the germline V gene. Germline trimming amounts to 0 bases on V and 5 bases on J, with 11 as the count of junction bases outside the gene matches.